This is a list of T cell receptor beta chains from one sample in a study of blood T cell repertoires in COVID-19. Clones were sequenced by immunoSEQ multiplex PCR, and TCRdb holds only the in-frame ones, with some missing. Of approximately 350,000 clones listed, roughly 90% are singletons. The sample taken for sequencing was peripheral blood. The receptors were gathered from a woman aged 70-85 years with COVID-19, enrolled during active disease. The CDR3 runs from the conserved cysteine through the conserved F or W. The D gene is left open where the match is weak. The size entry is marked missing in some rows and otherwise reads once, few, many or a size class.

J gene | V gene | CDR3 length | clone size | D gene | CDR3 DNA | CDR3 protein
TRBJ1-1 | TRBV11-2 | 14 | NA | TRBD1 | TGTGCCAGCAGCTTAGTAGGTCGGACAGGGGAAGCTTTCTTT | CASSLVGRTGEAFF
TRBJ1-6 | TRBV19 | 16 | NA | NA | TGTGCCAGTACCGCGGGGCCTAGGTCCCCCAATTCACCCCTCCACTTT | CASTAGPRSPNSPLHF
TRBJ1-2 | TRBV2 | 15 | NA | NA | TGTGCCAGCAGTGAGCACCTCCCGAGAGACTATGGCTACACCTTC | CASSEHLPRDYGYTF
TRBJ1-2 | TRBV3-1/TRBV3-2 | 15 | NA | TRBD1 | TGTGCCAGCAGCCAAGGACAGGGGCAGAGCTATGGCTACACCTTC | CASSQGQGQSYGYTF
TRBJ2-3 | TRBV7-3 | 13 | NA | TRBD2 | TGTGCCAGCAGCTGGCGGGGGACAGATACGCAGTATTTT | CASSWRGTDTQYF
TRBJ1-1 | TRBV7-9 | 13 | once | NA | TGTGCCAGCAGCACGGGGGAGAACACTGAAGCTTTCTTT | CASSTGENTEAFF
TRBJ1-5 | TRBV7-9 | 12 | once | NA | TGTGCCAGCAGCAAACAGGGCGAGCCCCAGCATTTT | CASSKQGEPQHF
TRBJ2-1 | TRBV11-3 | 15 | NA | NA | TGTGCCAGCAGCTTGGGGCAGGGAACCTACAATGAGCAGTTCTTC | CASSLGQGTYNEQFF
TRBJ1-2 | TRBV27 | 15 | NA | TRBD1 | TGTGCCAGCAGTGGGGACAGGCTTTCAGTCTATGGCTACACCTTC | CASSGDRLSVYGYTF
TRBJ2-7 | TRBV28 | 12 | NA | TRBD1 | TGTGCCAGCAGTATTTCAGGGGGCGAGCAGTACTTC | CASSISGGEQYF
TRBJ1-2 | TRBV3-1/TRBV3-2 | 14 | NA | TRBD1 | TGTGCCAGCAGCAATCTCGACAGGGGACCGGGCTACACCTTC | CASSNLDRGPGYTF
TRBJ2-1 | TRBV10-3 | 12 | NA | NA | TGTGCCATCAGTGACGGGTACAATGAGCAGTTCTTC | CAISDGYNEQFF
TRBJ2-2 | TRBV6-2/TRBV6-3 | 18 | NA | TRBD2 | TGTGCCAGCAGTTACTCCCGACTAGCGGGGATCTACACCGGGGAGCTGTTTTTT | CASSYSRLAGIYTGELFF
TRBJ1-1 | TRBV9 | 15 | NA | NA | TGTGCCAGCAGCGTCGGGGGGGGCCCGAACACTGAAGCTTTCTTT | CASSVGGGPNTEAFF
TRBJ1-5 | TRBV30 | 15 | NA | NA | TGTGCCTGGAGTGTAGGGCAGGGTAGAAATCAGCCCCAGCATTTT | CAWSVGQGRNQPQHF
TRBJ1-2 | TRBV19 | 17 | NA | TRBD1 | TGTGCCAGTAGTACTTCCCCGGGACAGGGGGAGAACTATGGCTACACCTTC | CASSTSPGQGENYGYTF
TRBJ2-2 | TRBV6-1 | 14 | NA | NA | TGTGCCAGCAGTGGGGCAGAGAACACCGGGGAGCTGTTTTTT | CASSGAENTGELFF
TRBJ2-7 | TRBV5-6 | 15 | NA | TRBD1 | TGTGCCAGCAGCTTCACAGGGGGCGCGGCGAGCGAGCAGTACTTC | CASSFTGGAASEQYF
TRBJ2-7 | TRBV7-2 | 13 | NA | NA | TGTGCCAGCAGCCTCCGCGACGACTCCGAGCAGTACTTC | CASSLRDDSEQYF
TRBJ2-7 | TRBV6-5 | 14 | NA | NA | TGTGCCAGCAGTTACAAGGGACAAAACTACGAGCAGTACTTC | CASSYKGQNYEQYF
TRBJ1-6 | TRBV5-6 | 15 | NA | TRBD1 | TGTGCCAGCAGCTTGGGAGACAGGGCGAATTCACCCCTCCACTTT | CASSLGDRANSPLHF
TRBJ2-1 | TRBV7-3 | 13 | NA | TRBD2 | TGTGCCAGCAGCTTCGCTAGCGGGGGGGAGCAGTTCTTC | CASSFASGGEQFF
TRBJ2-3 | TRBV6-5 | 13 | NA | TRBD1 | TGTGCCAGCAGGTCAACAGGGGGAGATACGCAGTATTTT | CASRSTGGDTQYF
TRBJ2-5 | TRBV2 | 15 | NA | NA | TGTGCCAGCAGGGAGGCAAGGACAGAGTTAGAGACCCAGTACTTC | CASREARTELETQYF
TRBJ1-5 | TRBV19 | 15 | NA | NA | TGTGCCAGTAGTATAAAGCAGGGCGACTATCAGCCCCAGCATTTT | CASSIKQGDYQPQHF
TRBJ1-4 | TRBV6-5 | 15 | NA | TRBD1 | TGTGCCAGCAGTTACGACAGGGGTCATAATGAAAAGCTGTTTTTT | CASSYDRGHNEKLFF
TRBJ1-1 | TRBV5-3 | 15 | NA | TRBD1 | TGTGCCAGAAGCCTAGAGACAGGGCGAAACACTGAAGCTTTCTTT | CARSLETGRNTEAFF
TRBJ2-7 | TRBV28 | 18 | NA | TRBD2 | TGTGCCAGCAGGCAAACTTGGGGTCCAGGGACTACACTAGACGAGCAGTACTTC | CASRQTWGPGTTLDEQYF
TRBJ1-5 | TRBV2 | 14 | NA | NA | TGTGCCAGCTGCGGAGGGGATCGCAATCAGCCCCAGCATTTT | CASCGGDRNQPQHF
TRBJ2-7 | TRBV27 | 13 | NA | NA | TGTGCCAGCAGTTTATACCAGGGTTACGAGCAGTACTTC | CASSLYQGYEQYF
TRBJ2-7 | TRBV30 | 15 | once | TRBD2 | TGTGCCTGGACCCTCGGGGGGACCGGATCCTACGAGCAGTACTTC | CAWTLGGTGSYEQYF
TRBJ1-2 | TRBV21-1 | 14 | few | NA | TGTGCCAAAACGAGGCCTACTCTAGTCTATGGCTACACCTTC | CAKTRPTLVYGYTF
TRBJ1-2 | TRBV28 | 11 | NA | NA | TGTGCCAGCAGTTCAAGGGGTGGCTACACCTTC | CASSSRGGYTF
TRBJ1-1 | TRBV6-1 | 15 | NA | TRBD1 | TGTGCCAGCAGTGAAATATCAGGGGGCTCCACTGAAGCTTTCTTT | CASSEISGGSTEAFF
TRBJ2-3 | TRBV2 | 15 | NA | TRBD2 | TGTGCCAGCACCACCAGCGGGGCTAGCACAGATACGCAGTATTTT | CASTTSGASTDTQYF
TRBJ1-2 | TRBV10-3 | 16 | few | NA | TGTGCCATCAATATCTTGGGTGTGGGCCAGGACTATGGCTACACCTTC | CAINILGVGQDYGYTF
TRBJ2-1 | TRBV6-2/TRBV6-3 | 14 | NA | NA | TGTGCCAGCAGTTACTTGAGGGAGATGAATGAGCAGTTCTTC | CASSYLREMNEQFF
TRBJ1-6 | TRBV24-1 | 12 | NA | NA | TGTGCCACCAGTGAGGGCAATTCACCCCTCCACTTT | CATSEGNSPLHF
TRBJ2-5 | TRBV7-9 | 14 | NA | NA | TGTGCCAGCAGCTTAGGAGGGGGGGCTGAGACCCAGTACTTC | CASSLGGGAETQYF
TRBJ1-2 | TRBV30 | 11 | NA | NA | TGTGCCTGGAGACGCAGCTATGGCTACACCTTC | CAWRRSYGYTF
TRBJ1-1 | TRBV7-8 | 15 | NA | NA | TGTGCCAGCAGCCCCCGGAGAGGGCAGAACACTGAAGCTTTCTTT | CASSPRRGQNTEAFF
TRBJ2-1 | TRBV11-2 | 16 | once | TRBD2 | TGTGCCAGCAGCTTAGGCGGGACTAGCGGGCTCAATGAGCAGTTCTTC | CASSLGGTSGLNEQFF
TRBJ2-1 | TRBV18 | 17 | NA | TRBD2 | TGTGCCAGCTCATCTTCACTAGCGGGGGGGGATTACAATGAGCAGTTCTTC | CASSSSLAGGDYNEQFF
TRBJ1-1 | TRBV5-1 | 16 | NA | NA | TGCGCCAGCAGCTCCGGCACCGGGAGATCCAACACTGAAGCTTTCTTT | CASSSGTGRSNTEAFF
TRBJ2-7 | TRBV21-1 | 13 | NA | NA | TGTGCCAGCAGCAAAGGACAGCACTACGAGCAGTACTTC | CASSKGQHYEQYF
TRBJ1-1 | TRBV19 | 13 | NA | NA | TGTGCCAGTAGTATGACAGAAGACACTGAAGCTTTCTTT | CASSMTEDTEAFF
TRBJ2-1 | TRBV5-1 | 15 | NA | NA | TGCGCCAGCAGCTTGGATGCGGGATCTAACAATGAGCAGTTCTTC | CASSLDAGSNNEQFF
TRBJ1-2 | TRBV9 | 15 | NA | TRBD1 | TGTGCCAGCAGCGCAGGACAGGTGCATTTGGGAGGCTACACCTTC | CASSAGQVHLGGYTF
TRBJ2-7 | TRBV7-2 | 14 | NA | TRBD2 | TGTGCCAGCAGCTTAGGTAGCGGGGGATACGAGCAGTACTTC | CASSLGSGGYEQYF
TRBJ1-6 | TRBV19 | 16 | NA | NA | TGTGCCAGTAGCAACAGCCCCGACACATATAATTCACCCCTCCACTTT | CASSNSPDTYNSPLHF
TRBJ1-5 | TRBV7-8 | 16 | NA | NA | TGTGCCAGCAGCTTAAGGCACAGGGATAGCAATCAGCCCCAGCATTTT | CASSLRHRDSNQPQHF
TRBJ2-7 | TRBV3-1/TRBV3-2 | 15 | NA | TRBD2 | TGTGCCACCACACATACTAGCGGGGGTTTCTACGAGCAGTACTTC | CATTHTSGGFYEQYF
TRBJ1-1 | TRBV6-5 | 14 | NA | NA | TGTGCCAGCAGGGAGGGGAGCCCAAGCACTGAAGCTTTCTTT | CASREGSPSTEAFF